This TCR beta chain is drawn from a study of CXCR3-negative and CXCR3-positive naive CD8 T cells. Whole-study findings and limits: Hydrophobicity was higher for TRB CDR3s found in CXCR3-positive naive cells than in CXCR3-negative naive cells.

UMI-labeled 5' RACE TRB cDNA libraries were prepared from the cells. TCRdb reworked the 5' RACE reads into one entry per CDR3 protein, no DNA. This repertoire includes 50,000 to 60,000 distinct CDR3 sequences. The CDR3 is 13 amino acids. Germline CDR1 SGHAT, CDR2 FQNNGV. Concerning this clonotype: Its antigen remains unidentified.

Sequencing was performed on naive CXCR3+ CD8+ T cells from blood. The subset was: CD45RO-CCR7+CD27+CD95- naive CD8+ T cells expressing CXCR3 (TNR3+). The receptor was derived from a human donor in good health. Some clones in this sample may be carry-over from other donors' samples. V gene TRBV11-2 combines with J gene TRBJ2-5; without DNA, the TCRdb call of TRBD1 cannot be checked. The CDR3 protein is CATIRAGTGGQYF.